This record covers a single TCR beta chain. Its antigen is not known. Reverse transcription used about 0.45 to 1 ug RNA and random hexamers. TCRdb analysed the immunoSEQ multiplex PCR reads with MiXCR anew, one entry per CDR3 protein. The repertoire holds a few hundred thousand distinct CDR3 sequences, with about 96% as singletons. Germline V CDR1 and CDR2: MNHEY, SVGEGT. The V end was cut by 4 bases, the J end by 8 bases, with 11 bases between. The CDR3 totals 12 residues. These data are taken from a study of CD8 T cells in Susac syndrome. Study-level points and caveats: The study conceded that relatively few individuals underwent its TCR sequencing and HLA analysis.

TEMRA cells were FACS-enriched, and CD8+ and CD4+ T cells were isolated negatively. V usage is TRBV6-2 or TRBV6-3 and J usage is TRBJ1-2, with a weak D call TRBD1 (5 bases). The sequence was obtained from a human donor with multiple sclerosis. The sequencing input was CD4+ T cells from PBMCs. The CDR3 bases are TGTGCCAGCAGTTTCGACAGCCCCGGCTACACCTTC. Translating it yields CASSFDSPGYTF.